These 32 T cell receptor beta chains were all obtained from the same sample, sequenced in a study of siplizumab effects on memory and regulatory T cells. Only in-frame clones appear in the TCRdb table, and some are missing; sequencing was by immunoSEQ multiplex PCR. The sample lists 20,000 or so clones, around 43% seen once, with approximately 5.7% in the top ten. No antigen has been identified for these receptors. Coculturing of the mixed lymphocyte reaction cells was performed at 37°C for approximately 6 days. The sequenced sample was CFSE-low (dividing) CD4+ T cells sorted from an allogeneic mixed lymphocyte reaction. Receptor source: a human donor in good health; the cells came from an allogeneic mixed lymphocyte reaction. Some clones in this sample may be carry-over from other donors' samples.

For the CDR3, the DNA is TGTGCCATCAGTGAAGAGGGACAGGGGTACAATGAGCAGTTCTTC. This encodes CAISEEGQGYNEQFF. The rearrangement links TRBV10-3 to TRBJ2-1; 10 bases align to TRBD1. The trim removed 3 bases at V and 4 bases at J, leaving 3 bases unmatched. The CDR3 is made up of 15 amino acids. The germline gives CDR1 ENHRY, CDR2 SYGVKD.

V is TRBV7-9 and J is TRBJ2-7; tentatively, D is TRBD2 (5 bases). Germline-derived CDR1 and CDR2 are SEHNR and FQNEAQ (reference sequence). The CDR3 is made up of 14 amino acids. Trimming stripped 5 bases from V and 6 bases from J, with 17 bases between. CDR3 DNA sequence: TGTGCCAGCAGCCGAACCTTTGGCAGCGGCGAGCAGTACTTC. Protein: CASSRTFGSGEQYF.

The chain is built from TRBV11-3 and TRBJ1-4; no clear D gene. CDR1 SGHNT and CDR2 YENEEA come from the germline V gene. Deletions cut 4 bases from V and 4 bases from J, with 10 bases between. The CDR3 sequence is 14 residues long. The CDR3 coding sequence is TGTGCCAGCAGCTCGCCCGACCGTAATGAAAAACTGTTTTTT. Translation gives CASSSPDRNEKLFF.

On this clone: Relative to the germline gene, one junction end is altered; a read error may explain this. This chain connects TRBV6-6 to TRBJ2-7, with D perhaps matching TRBD1 (5 bases). The CDR3 contains 11 residues. Germline lookup yields CDR1 MNHNY and CDR2 SVGAGI (reference sequence). In DNA, the CDR3 is TGTGCCATCAGTGCAGGGTACGAGCAGTACTTC. Translating it yields CAISAGYEQYF.

This clone came up many times. This chain links TRBV7-9 with TRBJ2-5; possible D gene TRBD2, 5 bases. The CDR3 is 14 residues long. V lost 3 bases and J 2 bases, leaving 10 bases between the germline ends. Germline loops: CDR1 SEHNR, CDR2 FQNEAQ (reference sequence). This CDR3 is CASSLRRTQETQYF. CDR3 bases: TGTGCCAGCAGCTTGAGGCGGACTCAAGAGACCCAGTACTTC.

This chain connects TRBV6-6 to TRBJ1-2, with D maybe TRBD1 (6 bases). V lost 10 bases to trimming and J lost 8 bases, with 17 bases between them. Germline V gene sequence: CDR1 MNHNY, CDR2 SVGAGI (reference sequence). The CDR3 contains 12 residues. The CDR3 nucleotides read TGTGCCACCGCCGGGGGGGCCGGCGGCTACACCTTC. Its protein is CATAGGAGGYTF.

This clone came up a few times. The chain is built from TRBV30 and TRBJ2-1, with 7 bases identical to TRBD2. V lost 2 bases and J lost 7; bases outside the gene matches: 14. CDR3 length equals 16 residues. Looked up from germline, CDR1 is GTSNPN and CDR2 is SVGIG (reference sequence). The CDR3 reads CAWSSTFHGGTNEQFF. The CDR3 region has the DNA TGTGCCTGGAGTTCAACTTTCCACGGGGGGACGAATGAGCAGTTCTTC.

The CDR3 nucleotides read TGTGCCAGCAGCCCGACAGGGGTCGGCTATGGCTACACCTTC. Encoded protein: CASSPTGVGYGYTF. The gene calls are TRBV7-9 and TRBJ1-2, with 8 bases matching TRBD1. CDR1 is SEHNR and CDR2 is FQNEAQ in the germline V gene (reference sequence). CDR3 length equals 14 residues. V lost 5 bases and J lost 4; bases outside the gene matches: 6.

This chain uses TRBV5-1 with TRBJ2-5, with D unclear. The J call could be wrong; TRBJ2-7 is a better fit for the DNA end. The germline V gene encodes CDR1 SGHRS and CDR2 YFSETQ. CDR3 length equals 12 residues. The CDR3 sequence is CASSLGIHEQYF. The CDR3 DNA follows: TGCGCCAGCAGCTTGGGGATTCACGAGCAGTACTTC.

The rearrangement joins TRBV7-9 to TRBJ2-7; D not certain. V lost 4 bases, J lost 3 bases, and 13 bases lay in between. The CDR3 covers 14 residues. Germline V gives CDR1 SEHNR, CDR2 FQNEAQ (reference sequence). CDR3 amino acids: CASSWLGSNYEQYF. CDR3 coding DNA: TGTGCCAGCAGCTGGCTGGGGTCCAACTACGAGCAGTACTTC.

The J gene is TRBJ1-1, the V gene TRBV6-1, with TRBD1 identical over 9 bases. Germline loops: CDR1 MNHNS, CDR2 SASEGT. CDR3 length equals 13 residues. Losses at the gene ends were 6 bases for V and 4 bases for J; bases not matched to a gene: 3. CDR3 sequence (DNA): TGTGCCAGCAGAAACAGGGGGCCCACTGAAGCTTTCTTT. Its protein product is CASRNRGPTEAFF.

This chain joins TRBV18 and TRBJ1-1; no clear D. The CDR3 totals 13 residues. Germline assignment: CDR1 KGHSH and CDR2 LQKENI. Deletions cut 4 bases from V and 8 bases from J, with 14 bases between. The DNA of the CDR3 is TGTGCCAGCTCACTAACAATGATCTCCGAAGCTTTCTTT. Translation: CASSLTMISEAFF.

This chain connects TRBV7-9 to TRBJ1-1; a possible D gene is TRBD1 (5 bases). With 2 bases removed from V and 4 bases from J, the gap between germline ends came to 23 bases. Germline loops: CDR1 SEHNR, CDR2 FQNEAQ (reference sequence). This CDR3 has 18 residues. The CDR3: CASSLYPGGSGYSTEAFF. CDR3 sequence (DNA): TGTGCCAGCAGCTTATATCCCGGGGGTTCGGGGTATAGCACTGAAGCTTTCTTT.

This clone was detected only once. This sequence joins TRBV9 and TRBJ2-2; maybe TRBD2 (5 bases). Germline V gives CDR1 SGDLS, CDR2 YYNGEE. With 0 bases removed from V and 5 bases from J, the gap between germline ends came to 8 bases. The CDR3 has 14 residues. For the CDR3, the DNA is TGTGCCAGCAGCGTAGATACTAGAACCGGGGAGCTGTTTTTT. It codes for CASSVDTRTGELFF.

This clone was picked up a small number of times. The genes are TRBV11-3 and TRBJ2-5, with a possible D match to TRBD1 (8 bases). The CDR3 covers 16 residues. CDR1 and CDR2 (germline): SGHNT, YENEEA. V was cut by 4 bases and J by 5 bases, with 20 bases left in between. The CDR3 DNA reads as TGTGCCAGCAGCTCGCGGACAGGGAGGGGTACGGAGACCCAGTACTTC. This gives the protein CASSSRTGRGTETQYF. Full variable domain (rest looked up from reference TRBV11-3 and TRBJ2-5): EAGVVQSPRYKIIEKKQPVAFWCNPISGHNTLYWYLQNLGQGPELLIRYENEEAVDDSQLPKDRFSAERLKGVDSTLKIQPAELGDSAVYLCASSSRTGRGTETQYFGPGTRLLVL.

The rearrangement uses TRBV18 and TRBJ2-1, with no clear D. This CDR3 has 12 residues. V lost 2 bases and J 5 bases, leaving 4 bases between the germline ends. Looked up from germline, CDR1 is KGHSH and CDR2 is LQKENI. The DNA for the CDR3 is TGTGCCAGCTCACCAGGCCACAATGAGCAGTTCTTC. Its protein is CASSPGHNEQFF.

V is TRBV15 and J is TRBJ1-5; D uncertain. This CDR3 has 15 amino acids. Germline values: CDR1 LNHNV, CDR2 YYDKDF (reference sequence). V was clipped by 1 base and J by 6 bases, with 13 bases between them. The CDR3 DNA is TGTGCCACCAGCAGAGGAGGGTTGTTGGGTCAGCCCCAGCATTTT. Its translation is CATSRGGLLGQPQHF. Complete variable domain (other parts from reference TRBV15 and TRBJ1-5): DAMVIQNPRYQVTQFGKPVTLSCSQTLNHNVMYWYQQKSSQAPKLLFHYYDKDFNNEADTPDNFQSRRPNTSFCFLDIRSPGLGDTAMYLCATSRGGLLGQPQHFGDGTRLSIL.

V usage is TRBV21-1 and J usage is TRBJ1-4. TRBV21-1 is designated a pseudogene. The CDR3 consists of 13 residues. CDR3 region: CASSRTTNEKLFF. CDR3 nucleotides: TGTGCCAGCAGCCGGACAACTAATGAAAAACTGTTTTTT.

This chain joins TRBV7-9 and TRBJ1-1; D possibly corresponds to TRBD1 (6 bases). V lost 4 bases, J lost 3 bases, and 9 bases lay in between. The CDR3 extends over 13 amino acids. Germline V gives CDR1 SEHNR, CDR2 FQNEAQ (reference sequence). The CDR3 DNA reads as TGTGCCAGCAGCTCCAGGACAGACACTGAAGCTTTCTTT. It encodes CASSSRTDTEAFF.

The rearrangement joins TRBV6-6 to TRBJ2-7; 8 nucleotides match TRBD2. This CDR3 spans 14 amino acids. Germline-derived CDR1 and CDR2 are MNHNY and SVGAGI (reference sequence). V dropped 5 bases and J dropped 1; count of bases not matched to a gene: 4. CDR3 in DNA: TGTGCCAGCAGTCGTAGCGGGACTTCCTACGAGCAGTACTTC. Its protein product is CASSRSGTSYEQYF.

This clone was seen many times. The genes are TRBV19 and TRBJ1-2; 9 bases fit TRBD1. V lost 4 bases and J lost 4; bases outside the gene matches: 7. The CDR3 is 15 amino acids. Germline V gives CDR1 LNHDA, CDR2 SQIVND (reference sequence). The CDR3 sequence is CASSTAGQGGYGYTF. The DNA of the CDR3 is TGTGCCAGTAGTACTGCGGGACAGGGTGGCTATGGCTACACCTTC.

By share, this clone ranks as medium-sized. The CDR3 sequence: CASSVVTVAGYNEQFF. Here the CDR3 DNA reads TGTGCCAGCAGCGTAGTAACAGTAGCGGGTTACAATGAGCAGTTCTTC. The genes are TRBV9 and TRBJ2-1; 7 bases are a match to TRBD2. In germline, CDR1 is SGDLS, CDR2 YYNGEE. The CDR3 covers 16 residues. With 0 bases clipped from V and 4 bases from J, the junction kept 7 bases outside the gene matches.

In nucleotides, the CDR3 is TGTGCCAGCAGCCTTCCGATGGGCTACACCTTC. Protein: CASSLPMGYTF. The rearrangement links TRBV6-6 to TRBJ1-2, with D unresolved. The germline V gene encodes CDR1 MNHNY and CDR2 SVGAGI (reference sequence). The CDR3 spans 11 residues. Trimming removed 6 bases at V and 8 bases at J, with 10 bases between.

The CDR3 here is CASSVTTRRTLHF. The CDR3 coding sequence is TGTGCCAGCAGTGTAACGACACGTCGAACCCTCCACTTT. The rearrangement links TRBV6-1 to TRBJ1-6; D gene uncertain. V was clipped by 4 bases and J by 14 bases, with 15 bases between them. This CDR3 region has 13 residues. Germline V gene lookup returns CDR1 MNHNS and CDR2 SASEGT.

This clone was found a few times. The chain employs TRBV5-1 and TRBJ1-1; 9 bases align to TRBD1. The germline V gene encodes CDR1 SGHRS and CDR2 YFSETQ. The CDR3 consists of 12 residues. Unmatched junction bases numbered 1, after V lost 0 bases and J lost 10 bases. The CDR3 DNA follows: TGCGCCAGCAGCTTGGGGACAGGGGCAGCTTTCTTT. Its protein product is CASSLGTGAAFF. The full variable domain, rest sourced from reference TRBV5-1 and TRBJ1-1, is KAGVTQTPRYLIKTRGQQVTLSCSPISGHRSVSWYQQTPGQGLQFLFEYFSETQRNKGNFPGRFSGRQFSNSRSEMNVSTLELGDSALYLCASSLGTGAAFFGQGTRLTVV.

This clone was detected ten times or more. J is TRBJ1-2 and V is TRBV29-1; 10 positions agree with TRBD1. The CDR3 is 13 residues long. Germline CDR1 reads SQVTM; CDR2 reads ANQGSEA. The junction had 4 bases not matched to a gene; V was cut back by 7 bases and J by 2 bases. Here the CDR3 DNA reads TGCAGCGCGGGACAGGGGCCCAACTATGGCTACACCTTC. Amino acids: CSAGQGPNYGYTF.

The CDR3: CASTLDRGPWSEAFF. CDR3 bases: TGTGCCAGTACCTTGGACAGGGGGCCTTGGTCTGAAGCTTTCTTT. V gene TRBV2 combines with J gene TRBJ1-1; TRBD1 agrees at 11 bases. Germline assignment: CDR1 SNHLY and CDR2 FYNNEI. The V and J ends lost 9 bases and 6 bases, in that order; junction bases with no gene match: 12. The CDR3 has 15 residues. Using reference TRBV2 and TRBJ1-1 for the parts outside the CDR3, the full variable domain is EPEVTQTPSHQVTQMGQEVILRCVPISNHLYFYWYRQILGQKVEFLVSFYNNEISEKSEIFDDQFSVERPDGSNFTLKIRSTKLEDSAMYFCASTLDRGPWSEAFFGQGTRLTVV.

This clone is medium-sized by share. The J gene is TRBJ1-2, the V gene TRBV5-1; D is undetermined. The germline gives CDR1 SGHRS, CDR2 YFSETQ. V was shortened by 1 base and J by 5 bases, with 21 bases between the two germline ends. This CDR3 spans 17 amino acids. The CDR3 here is CASSLTAGVRMEYGYTF. CDR3 DNA: TGCGCCAGCAGCTTGACGGCCGGGGTTCGGATGGAGTATGGCTACACCTTC.

This chain links TRBV6-1 with TRBJ2-3; the D gene is possibly TRBD1 (6 bases). This CDR3 region has 16 residues. The V end was cut by 2 bases, the J end by 3 bases, with 15 bases between. The germline V gene encodes CDR1 MNHNS and CDR2 SASEGT. The CDR3 DNA reads as TGTGCCAGCAGTGAAACAGGGTATACCCAGACAGATACGCAGTATTTT. Its translation: CASSETGYTQTDTQYF.

This clone was counted a few times. The rearrangement links TRBV5-4 to TRBJ2-5; 10 positions agree with TRBD2. Losses at the gene ends were 2 bases for V and 4 bases for J; bases not matched to a gene: 2. CDR3 length: 14 residues. From germline, CDR1 is SGHNT and CDR2 YYREEE (reference sequence). The chain's CDR3 is CASSLAGGPETQYF. The CDR3 bases are TGTGCCAGCAGCTTAGCGGGGGGGCCAGAGACCCAGTACTTC.

This clone has just a few counts. The chain links TRBV5-1 to TRBJ1-1; D is ambiguous. Trimming removed 0 bases from V and 4 bases from J, with 16 bases in between. Germline values: CDR1 SGHRS, CDR2 YFSETQ. The CDR3 covers 16 residues. The CDR3 DNA is TGCGCCAGCAGCTTGGACCGGGTCCTCCGAGGCACTGAAGCTTTCTTT. It is translated as CASSLDRVLRGTEAFF.

V usage is TRBV11-3 and J usage is TRBJ1-4, with D unclear. V was shortened by 0 bases and J by 7 bases, with 6 bases between the two germline ends. The germline CDR1 and CDR2 sequences are SGHNT and YENEEA. This CDR3 is built from 13 residues. The chain's CDR3 is CASSLDRIEKLFF. DNA of the CDR3: TGTGCCAGCAGCTTAGATAGGATTGAAAAACTGTTTTTT.